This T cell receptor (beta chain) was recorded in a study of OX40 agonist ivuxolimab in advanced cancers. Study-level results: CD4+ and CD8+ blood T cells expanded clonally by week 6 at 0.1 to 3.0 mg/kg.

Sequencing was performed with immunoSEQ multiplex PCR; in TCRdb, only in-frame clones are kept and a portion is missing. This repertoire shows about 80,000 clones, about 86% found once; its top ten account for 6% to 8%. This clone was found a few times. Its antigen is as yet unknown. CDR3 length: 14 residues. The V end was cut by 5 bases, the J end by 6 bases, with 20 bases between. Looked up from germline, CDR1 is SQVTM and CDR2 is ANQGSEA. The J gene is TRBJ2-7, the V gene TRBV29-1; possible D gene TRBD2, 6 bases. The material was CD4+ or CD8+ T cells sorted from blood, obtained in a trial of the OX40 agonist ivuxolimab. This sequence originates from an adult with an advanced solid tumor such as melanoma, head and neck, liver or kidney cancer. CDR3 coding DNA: TGCAGCGTTCTCGGGGAGGCGCAAAGTAGCGAGCAGTACTTC. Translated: CSVLGEAQSSEQYF.